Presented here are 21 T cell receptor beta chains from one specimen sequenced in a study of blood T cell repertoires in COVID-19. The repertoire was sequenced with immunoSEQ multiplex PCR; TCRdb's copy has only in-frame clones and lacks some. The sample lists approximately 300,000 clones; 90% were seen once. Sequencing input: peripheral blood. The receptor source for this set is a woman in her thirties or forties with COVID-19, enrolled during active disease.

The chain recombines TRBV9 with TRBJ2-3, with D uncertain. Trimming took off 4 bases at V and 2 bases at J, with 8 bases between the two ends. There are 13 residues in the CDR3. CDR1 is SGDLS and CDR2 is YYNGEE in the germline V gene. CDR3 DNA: TGTGCCAGCAGCCTATCTATCACAGATACGCAGTATTTT. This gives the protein CASSLSITDTQYF.

CDR3 sequence: CASSDRGGTEAFF. CDR3 bases: TGTGCCAGCAGTGACAGGGGGGGCACTGAAGCTTTCTTT. V usage is TRBV27 and J usage is TRBJ1-1, with 9 positions matching TRBD1. The CDR3 extends over 13 amino acids. Germline V gene sequence: CDR1 MNHEY, CDR2 SMNVEV (reference sequence). The J segment lost 4 bases and the V segment lost 5 bases, leaving 2 bases of the junction unmatched.

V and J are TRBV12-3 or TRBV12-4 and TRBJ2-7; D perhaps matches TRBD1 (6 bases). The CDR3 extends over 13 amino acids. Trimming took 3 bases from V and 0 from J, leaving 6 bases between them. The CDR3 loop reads CASSLDSSYEQYF. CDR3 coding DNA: TGTGCCAGCAGTTTGGACAGCTCCTACGAGCAGTACTTC.

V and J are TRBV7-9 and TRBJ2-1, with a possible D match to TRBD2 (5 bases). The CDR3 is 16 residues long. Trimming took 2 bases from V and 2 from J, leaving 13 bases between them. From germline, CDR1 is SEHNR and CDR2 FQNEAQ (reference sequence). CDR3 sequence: CASSLKGDTTYNEQFF. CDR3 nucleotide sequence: TGTGCCAGCAGCTTAAAGGGAGATACTACCTACAATGAGCAGTTCTTC.

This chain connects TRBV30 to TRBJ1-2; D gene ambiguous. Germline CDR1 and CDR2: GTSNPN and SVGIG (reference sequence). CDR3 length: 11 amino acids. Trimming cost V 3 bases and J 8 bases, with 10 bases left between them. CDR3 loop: CAWRVGRGYTF. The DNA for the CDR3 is TGTGCCTGGAGAGTAGGCAGGGGCTACACCTTC. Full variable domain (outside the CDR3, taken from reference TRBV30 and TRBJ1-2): SQTIHQWPATLVQPVGSPLSLECTVEGTSNPNLYWYRQAAGRGLQLLFYSVGIGQISSEVPQNLSASRPQDRQFILSSKKLLLSDSGFYLCAWRVGRGYTFGSGTRLTVV.

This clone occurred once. Written as DNA, the CDR3 is TGTGCCAGCAGTTCCTTAGCGGGAGGGAAAAATGAGCAGTTCTTC. Translation gives CASSSLAGGKNEQFF. The J gene is TRBJ2-1, the V gene TRBV6-2 or TRBV6-3; TRBD2 matches 11 bases. The CDR3 sequence is 15 residues long. Germline V gene data show CDR1 as MNHEY and CDR2 as SVGEGT. Trimming took 4 bases from V and 7 from J; bases not matched to a gene: 6.

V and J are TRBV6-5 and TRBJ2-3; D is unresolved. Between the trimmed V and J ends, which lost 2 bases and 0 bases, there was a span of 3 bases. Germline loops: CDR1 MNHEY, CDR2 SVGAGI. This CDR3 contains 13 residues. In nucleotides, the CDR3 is TGTGCCAGCAGTTACACTAGCACAGATACGCAGTATTTT. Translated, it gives CASSYTSTDTQYF.

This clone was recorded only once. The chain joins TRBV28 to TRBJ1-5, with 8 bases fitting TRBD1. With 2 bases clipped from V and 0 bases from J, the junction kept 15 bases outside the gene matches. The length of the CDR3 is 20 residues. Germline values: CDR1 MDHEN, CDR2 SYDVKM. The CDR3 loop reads CASSLIAAGTGGYSNQPQHF. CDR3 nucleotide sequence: TGTGCCAGCAGTTTAATAGCCGCGGGTACAGGGGGTTATAGCAATCAGCCCCAGCATTTT.

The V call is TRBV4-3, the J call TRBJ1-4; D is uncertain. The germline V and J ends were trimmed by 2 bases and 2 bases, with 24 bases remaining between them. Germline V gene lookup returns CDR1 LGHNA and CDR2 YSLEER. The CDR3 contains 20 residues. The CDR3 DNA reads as TGCGCCAGCAGCCAACTACTACACCGGGAAATAAGTGCGACTAATGAAAAACTGTTTTTT. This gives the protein CASSQLLHREISATNEKLFF.

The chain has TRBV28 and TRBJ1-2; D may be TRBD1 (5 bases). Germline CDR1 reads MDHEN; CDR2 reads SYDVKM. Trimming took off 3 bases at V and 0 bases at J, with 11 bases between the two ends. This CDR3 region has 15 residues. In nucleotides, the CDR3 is TGTGCCAGCAGTTTCGGGGGGGGTTCTAACTATGGCTACACCTTC. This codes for CASSFGGGSNYGYTF.

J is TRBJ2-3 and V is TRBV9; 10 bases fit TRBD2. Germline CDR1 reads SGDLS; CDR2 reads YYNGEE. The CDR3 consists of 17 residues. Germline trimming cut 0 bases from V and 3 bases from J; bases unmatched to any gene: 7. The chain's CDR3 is CASSVASSGGLTDTQYF. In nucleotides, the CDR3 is TGTGCCAGCAGCGTAGCGAGTAGCGGGGGGTTAACAGATACGCAGTATTTT.

The CDR3: CASSPTGSGDTQYF. CDR3 DNA sequence: TGTGCCAGCAGTCCAACAGGGTCGGGAGATACGCAGTATTTT. The chain is built from TRBV6-5 and TRBJ2-3; D is perhaps TRBD1 (6 bases). The V gene's germline CDR1 is MNHEY and CDR2 SVGAGI. The CDR3 extends over 14 amino acids. V lost 5 bases and J lost 5, with 14 bases in between.

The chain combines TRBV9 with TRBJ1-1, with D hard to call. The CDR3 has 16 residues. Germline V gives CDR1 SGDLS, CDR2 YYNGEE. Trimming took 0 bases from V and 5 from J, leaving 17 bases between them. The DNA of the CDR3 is TGTGCCAGCAGCGTAGGGGCAGGAATGGGTGAAACTGAAGCTTTCTTT. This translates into CASSVGAGMGETEAFF.

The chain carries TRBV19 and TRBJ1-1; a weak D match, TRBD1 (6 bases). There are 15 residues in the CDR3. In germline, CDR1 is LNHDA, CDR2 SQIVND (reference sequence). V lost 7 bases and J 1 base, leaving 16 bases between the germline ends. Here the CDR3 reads CASTPRGLGNTEAFF. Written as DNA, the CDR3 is TGTGCCAGTACCCCGCGGGGGCTCGGGAACACTGAAGCTTTCTTT.

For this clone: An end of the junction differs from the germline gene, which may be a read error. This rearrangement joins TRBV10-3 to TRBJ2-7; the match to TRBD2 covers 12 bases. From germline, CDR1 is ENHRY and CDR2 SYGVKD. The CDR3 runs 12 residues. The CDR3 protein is CAISENGLAGSF. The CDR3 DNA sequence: TGTGCCATCAGTGAGAACGGACTAGCGGGATCCTTC.

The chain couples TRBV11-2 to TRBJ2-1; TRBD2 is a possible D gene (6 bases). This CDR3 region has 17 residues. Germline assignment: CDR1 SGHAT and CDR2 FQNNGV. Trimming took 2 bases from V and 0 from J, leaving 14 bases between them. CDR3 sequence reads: CASSLLGRLVSYNEQFF. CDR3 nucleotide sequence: TGTGCCAGCAGCTTACTAGGCCGACTAGTCTCCTACAATGAGCAGTTCTTC.

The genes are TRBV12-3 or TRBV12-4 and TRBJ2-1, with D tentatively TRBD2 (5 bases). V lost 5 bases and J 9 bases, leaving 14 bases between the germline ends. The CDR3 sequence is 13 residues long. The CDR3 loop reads CASSLMRAGEQFF. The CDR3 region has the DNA TGTGCCAGCAGTCTCATGAGGGCGGGTGAGCAGTTCTTC.

The CDR3 loop is CASSLLAVTYNEQFF. The CDR3 DNA reads as TGTGCCAGTAGCCTCCTAGCGGTTACCTACAATGAGCAGTTCTTC. The rearrangement joins TRBV19 to TRBJ2-1; 7 bases are shared with TRBD2. From germline, CDR1 is LNHDA and CDR2 SQIVND (reference sequence). This CDR3 region has 15 residues. J gave up 2 bases and V 6 bases, and 7 bases lay outside the gene matches. Full variable domain (outside the CDR3, taken from reference TRBV19 and TRBJ2-1): DGGITQSPKYLFRKEGQNVTLSCEQNLNHDAMYWYRQDPGQGLRLIYYSQIVNDFQKGDIAEGYSVSREKKESFPLTVTSAQKNPTAFYLCASSLLAVTYNEQFFGPGTRLTVL.

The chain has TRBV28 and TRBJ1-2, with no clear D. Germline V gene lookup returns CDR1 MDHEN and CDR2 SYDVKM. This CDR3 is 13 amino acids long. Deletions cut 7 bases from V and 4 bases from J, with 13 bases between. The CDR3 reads CASKISGSYGYTF. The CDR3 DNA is TGTGCCAGCAAAATAAGTGGGAGCTATGGCTACACCTTC.

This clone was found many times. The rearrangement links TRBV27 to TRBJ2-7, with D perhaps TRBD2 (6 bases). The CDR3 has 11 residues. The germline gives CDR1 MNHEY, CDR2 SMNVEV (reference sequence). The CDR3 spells CSTLEGYEQYF. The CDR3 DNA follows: TGTTCAACATTGGAGGGCTACGAGCAGTACTTC.

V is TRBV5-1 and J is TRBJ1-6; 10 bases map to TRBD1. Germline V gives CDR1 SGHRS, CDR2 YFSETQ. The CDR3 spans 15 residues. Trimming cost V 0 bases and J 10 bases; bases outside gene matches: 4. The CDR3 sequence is CASSLAGTGASPLHF. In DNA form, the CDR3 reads TGCGCCAGCAGCTTGGCCGGGACAGGGGCCTCACCCCTCCACTTT.